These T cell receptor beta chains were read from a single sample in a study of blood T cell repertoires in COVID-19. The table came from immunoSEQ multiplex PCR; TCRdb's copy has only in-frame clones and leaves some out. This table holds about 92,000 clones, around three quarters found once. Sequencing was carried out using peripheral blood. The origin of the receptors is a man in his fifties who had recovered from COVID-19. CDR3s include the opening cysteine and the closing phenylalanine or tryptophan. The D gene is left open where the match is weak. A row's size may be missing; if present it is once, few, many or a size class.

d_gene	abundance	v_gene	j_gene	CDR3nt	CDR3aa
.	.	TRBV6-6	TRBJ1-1	TGTGCCAGCAGCTCGGAAAACCGGAGGGACACTGAAGCTTTCTTT	CASSSENRRDTEAFF
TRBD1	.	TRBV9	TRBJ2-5	TGTGCCAGCAGCGGGAGGACAGGGGGCTGGTTAGAGACCCAGTACTTC	CASSGRTGGWLETQYF
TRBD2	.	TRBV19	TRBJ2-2	TGTGCCAGTGGGAGGCGGGTAGCGGGCACCGGGGAGCTGTTTTTT	CASGRRVAGTGELFF
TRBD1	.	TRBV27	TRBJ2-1	TGTGCCAGCAGAGGACAGGGCTTCCCCGCGGATTTCTTC	CASRGQGFPADFF
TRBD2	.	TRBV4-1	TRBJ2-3	TGCGCCAGCAGCCAAGGGGGGGGACTAGCGGGACGCACAGATACGCAGTATTTT	CASSQGGGLAGRTDTQYF
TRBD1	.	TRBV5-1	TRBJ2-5	TGCGCCAGCAGCCTGAAGGGACAGCAAGAGACCCAGTACTTC	CASSLKGQQETQYF
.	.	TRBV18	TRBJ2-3	TGTGCCAGCTCACCAAGTAACAGGGCAGATACGCAGTATTTT	CASSPSNRADTQYF
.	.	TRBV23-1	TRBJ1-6	TGCGCCAGCAGTCAATCCTACGCGGGAGGAGGGGGATCCTATAATTCACCCCTCCACTTT	CASSQSYAGGGGSYNSPLHF
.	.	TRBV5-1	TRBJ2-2	TGCGCCAGCAGCCCAGCCGGGACATATGACACCGGGGAGCTGTTTTTT	CASSPAGTYDTGELFF
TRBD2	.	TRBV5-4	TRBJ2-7	TGTGCCAGCAGCGGAGGAGACTTCCAGCGGGGGCCCTCCTACGAGCAGTACTTC	CASSGGDFQRGPSYEQYF
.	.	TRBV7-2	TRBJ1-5	TGTGCCAGCAGCTTAGGTAGCAGGGTGGGCAATCAGCCCCAGCATTTT	CASSLGSRVGNQPQHF
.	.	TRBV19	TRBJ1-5	TGTGCCAGTACGGTAACAGGGTCGACGGTAAATCAGCCCCAGCATTTT	CASTVTGSTVNQPQHF
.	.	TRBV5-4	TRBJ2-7	TGTGCCAGCAGCTGGGGGAACAGGGTGGGTCGGGAGCAGTACTTC	CASSWGNRVGREQYF
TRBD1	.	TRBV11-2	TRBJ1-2	TGTGCCAGCAGCAACCTCCGGGACAGGGTCTATGGCTACACCTTC	CASSNLRDRVYGYTF
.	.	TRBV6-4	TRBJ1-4	TGTGCCAGCAGTGCGGAGGGACTGTTTTTT	CASSAEGLFF
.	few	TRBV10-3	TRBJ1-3	TGTGCCATCAGTGAGTCGAACGGACACTCTGGAAACACCATATATTTT	CAISESNGHSGNTIYF
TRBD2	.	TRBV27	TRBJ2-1	TGTGCCAGCAGGCCTAAGGCTAGCGGGAGGGGGGTTTACAATGAGCAGTTCTTC	CASRPKASGRGVYNEQFF
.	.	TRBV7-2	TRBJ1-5	TGTGCCAGCAGCCTACCGTCTCAGCCCCAGCATTTT	CASSLPSQPQHF
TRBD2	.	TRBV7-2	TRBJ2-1	TGTGCCAGCAGCTTGCTAGCGGGAGGGCCCAATGAGCAGTTCTTC	CASSLLAGGPNEQFF
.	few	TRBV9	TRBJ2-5	TGTGCCAGCAGCGCAAAGGGGATACCCAAAGAGACCCAGTACTTC	CASSAKGIPKETQYF
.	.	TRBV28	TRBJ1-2	TGTGCCAGCAGTCCTGTGGGGCCGGACTATGGCTACACCTTC	CASSPVGPDYGYTF
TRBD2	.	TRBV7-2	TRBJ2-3	TGTGCCAGCAGGACCCGAGGGAGCGGGACCACAGATACGCAGTATTTT	CASRTRGSGTTDTQYF
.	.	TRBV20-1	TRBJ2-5	TGCAGTGCTAGTCAGCCGGGACTGTCGCAAGAGACCCAGTACTTC	CSASQPGLSQETQYF
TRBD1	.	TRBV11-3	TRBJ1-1	TGTGCCAGCAGCCCCCGGACAGGGATGAACACTGAAGCTTTCTTT	CASSPRTGMNTEAFF
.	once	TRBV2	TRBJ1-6	TGTGCCAGCAGGGGGGGGGATAATTCACCCCTCCACTTT	CASRGGDNSPLHF
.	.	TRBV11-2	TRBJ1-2	TGTGCCAGCAGCTTAGGAGGAGGCCCGGGCTACACCTTC	CASSLGGGPGYTF
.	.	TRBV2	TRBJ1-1	TGTGCCAGCACCCCGCGCCTGCGGACAGCGAACACTGAAGCTTTCTTT	CASTPRLRTANTEAFF
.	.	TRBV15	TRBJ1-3	TGTGCCACCAGCAGAGATGTGGCAGGAGGCCCTGGAAACACCATATATTTT	CATSRDVAGGPGNTIYF
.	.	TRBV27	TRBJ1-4	TGTGCCACCAAGGACCGGCGGGGTGAAAAACTGTTTTTT	CATKDRRGEKLFF
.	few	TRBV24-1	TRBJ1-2	TGTGCCACCAGTGATTTCGGCAGGAACTATGGCTACACCTTC	CATSDFGRNYGYTF
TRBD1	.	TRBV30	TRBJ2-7	TGTGCCTGGAAGTCCGGGACAGGGGGCCCCGGGGGGCAGTACTTC	CAWKSGTGGPGGQYF
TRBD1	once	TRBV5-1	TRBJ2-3	TGCGCCAGCAGCTCGGGACAGGGGTTCACAGATACGCAGTATTTT	CASSSGQGFTDTQYF
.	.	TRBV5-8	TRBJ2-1	TGTGCCAGCAGCTTTACTAGAGATCGGGAGCAGTTCTTC	CASSFTRDREQFF
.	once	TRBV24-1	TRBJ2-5	TGTGCCACCAGTGATAGGACAACCACAGGGGAGACCCAGTACTTC	CATSDRTTTGETQYF
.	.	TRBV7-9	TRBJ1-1	TGTGCCAGCAGCGGAACAGGGAAAGCTGAAGCTTTCTTT	CASSGTGKAEAFF
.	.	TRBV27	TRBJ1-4	TGTGCCAGCAGTTTACAACGGAGAGGGGGTGAAAAACTGTTTTTT	CASSLQRRGGEKLFF
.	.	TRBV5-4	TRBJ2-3	TGTGCCAGCAGCTTGGTCTCACGGGAAGATACGCAGTATTTT	CASSLVSREDTQYF
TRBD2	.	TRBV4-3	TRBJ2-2	TGCGCCAGCAGCCAGGGGGACGGGGGGAAAACCGGGGAGCTGTTTTTT	CASSQGDGGKTGELFF
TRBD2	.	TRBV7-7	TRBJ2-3	TGTGCCAGCAGCTCGGGACTAGCGGGAGCATCAGATACGCAGTATTTT	CASSSGLAGASDTQYF
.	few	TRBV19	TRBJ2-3	TGTGCCAGTAGTATAGCGGCGGGGAGAGATACGCAGTATTTT	CASSIAAGRDTQYF
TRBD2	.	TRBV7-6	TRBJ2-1	TGTGCCAGCAGCCCGGGAGGTGGCGGGAGGGCCGTAGAGCAGTTCTTC	CASSPGGGGRAVEQFF
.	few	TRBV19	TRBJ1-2	TGTGCCAGTAGTATAGAAATCGGTGGCTACACCTTC	CASSIEIGGYTF
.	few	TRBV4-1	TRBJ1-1	TGCGCCAGCAGCCAAGATGCGTTCAGGGTTGACACTGAAGCTTTCTTT	CASSQDAFRVDTEAFF
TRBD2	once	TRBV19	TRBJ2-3	TGTGCCAGTAGACTAGCGGGAGAAACGCAGTATTTT	CASRLAGETQYF
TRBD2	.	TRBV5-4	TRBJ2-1	TGTGCCAGCAGCTTGGGTTCTAGCGGGAACTACAATGAGCAGTTCTTC	CASSLGSSGNYNEQFF
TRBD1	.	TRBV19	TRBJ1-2	TGTGCCAGTGGCGACAGGGTGAGAAGTTACACCTTC	CASGDRVRSYTF
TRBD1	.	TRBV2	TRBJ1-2	TGTGCCAGCATTCTGAACAGGGGAGACTATGGCTACACCTTC	CASILNRGDYGYTF
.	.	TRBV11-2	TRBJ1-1	TGTGCCAGCAGCCTACAGGTTTTGAACACTGAAGCTTTCTTT	CASSLQVLNTEAFF
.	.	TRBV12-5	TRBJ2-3	TGTGCTAGTGGACAGGGAGATACGCAGTATTTT	CASGQGDTQYF
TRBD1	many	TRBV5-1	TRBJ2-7	TGCGCCAGCAGCTTCGGGACAGCTAGCTACGAGCAGTACTTC	CASSFGTASYEQYF
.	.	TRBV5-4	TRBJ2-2	TGTGCCAGCAGCTTGGGCGGGAACGGGGAGCTGTTTTTT	CASSLGGNGELFF
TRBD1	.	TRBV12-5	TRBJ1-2	TGTGCTAGTGGTTTGGCCGGAACAGGGGGCGGGGGCTACACCTTC	CASGLAGTGGGGYTF
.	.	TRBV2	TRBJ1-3	TGTGCCAGCAATCTGAAGGGGAACTCTGGAAACACCATATATTTT	CASNLKGNSGNTIYF
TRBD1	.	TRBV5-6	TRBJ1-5	TGTGCCAGCAGCTTGAGGGGACAGGGTAGCAATCAGCCCCAGCATTTT	CASSLRGQGSNQPQHF
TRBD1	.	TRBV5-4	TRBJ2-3	TGTGCCAGCAGCTGGGGCCAGGGACAGGGACTAGATACGCAGTATTTT	CASSWGQGQGLDTQYF
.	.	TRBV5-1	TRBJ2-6	TGCGCCAGCAGCTTGCAGGGTGGTTTTCCTGGGGCCAACGTCCTGACTTTC	CASSLQGGFPGANVLTF
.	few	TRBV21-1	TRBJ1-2	TGTGCCAGCAGCAAAACGAATTTGCGGGCTAACTATGGCTACACCTTC	CASSKTNLRANYGYTF